These T cell receptor beta chains were read from a single sample in a study of OX40 agonist ivuxolimab in advanced cancers. Sequencing was performed with immunoSEQ multiplex PCR; in TCRdb, only in-frame clones are kept and a portion is missing. The sample consists of 35,000 to 45,000 clones, more than 80% of them appearing once. Sequenced here: CD4+ or CD8+ T cells sorted from blood, sampled in a trial of the OX40 agonist ivuxolimab. These receptors came from an adult with an advanced solid tumor such as melanoma, head and neck, liver or kidney cancer. The CDR3 runs from the conserved cysteine through the conserved F or W. The order of the fields is V gene, D gene, clone size, J gene, CDR3 protein, CDR3 DNA. D genes are given only for firm matches. The size field is filled for only some rows; it gives once, few, many or a size class.

>TRBV10-3|TRBD2|.|TRBJ2-2
CAILNRGRDGTGELFF
TGTGCCATCCTAAACCGCGGGAGGGATGGGACCGGGGAGCTGTTTTTT
>TRBV11-2|TRBD2|few|TRBJ2-5
CASSLSGGGVSLIETQYF
TGTGCCAGCAGCTTATCGGGAGGGGGGGTCAGCTTAATAGAGACCCAGTACTTC
>TRBV28|.|.|TRBJ1-5
CASSWLGGSNQPQHF
TGTGCCAGCAGTTGGCTTGGGGGAAGCAATCAGCCCCAGCATTTT
>TRBV4-1|.|.|TRBJ2-1
CASSLLTSASYNEQFF
TGCGCCAGCAGCCTTCTGACCAGCGCGTCCTACAATGAGCAGTTCTTC
>TRBV6-5|.|.|TRBJ2-1
CASTETGEARNEQFF
TGTGCCAGCACCGAAACAGGGGAGGCTAGGAATGAGCAGTTCTTC
>TRBV7-6|.|.|TRBJ2-2
CASSLGTDYTGELFF
TGTGCCAGCAGCCTCGGAACAGATTACACCGGGGAGCTGTTTTTT
>TRBV7-2|.|.|TRBJ1-2
CASSLVGRAIGYTF
TGTGCCAGCAGCTTAGTTGGCAGGGCTATCGGCTACACCTTC
>TRBV11-2|TRBD2|once|TRBJ2-2
CASSPETTREVGTGELFF
TGTGCCAGCAGCCCAGAGACTACGCGGGAGGTCGGCACCGGGGAGCTGTTTTTT
>TRBV5-5|TRBD2|.|TRBJ2-1
CASSLGIAGYNEQFF
TGTGCCAGCAGCTTGGGCATAGCGGGGTACAATGAGCAGTTCTTC
>TRBV7-9|.|large|TRBJ2-7
CASSYPGYEQYF
TGTGCCAGCAGTTACCCGGGGTACGAGCAGTACTTC
>TRBV5-1|TRBD1|.|TRBJ1-2
CASSSYTRQGGDNYGYTF
TGCGCCAGCAGCTCCTATACTCGACAGGGTGGCGATAACTATGGCTACACCTTC
>TRBV29-1|.|.|TRBJ2-1
CSVGLAYNEQFF
TGCAGCGTGGGGCTAGCCTACAATGAGCAGTTCTTC
>TRBV27|.|.|TRBJ2-7
CASSYGRSEEQYF
TGTGCCAGCAGTTATGGGAGAAGTGAAGAGCAGTACTTC
>TRBV11-2|.|.|TRBJ2-7
CASSPDGSYEQYF
TGTGCCAGCAGTCCGGACGGGTCCTACGAGCAGTACTTC
>TRBV2|.|.|TRBJ2-2
CASSERENTGELFF
TGTGCCAGCAGTGAAAGGGAGAACACCGGGGAGCTGTTTTTT
>TRBV5-1|TRBD2|once|TRBJ2-3
CASSFRGGQDTQYF
TGCGCCAGCAGCTTCCGCGGGGGGCAGGATACGCAGTATTTT
>TRBV5-1|TRBD1|.|TRBJ1-1
CASSPDRDRGKTAFF
TGCGCCAGCAGCCCGGACCGGGACAGGGGGAAAACGGCTTTCTTT
>TRBV19|.|.|TRBJ2-7
CASSMSSEPLEQYF
TGTGCCAGTAGTATGAGCTCCGAGCCCCTCGAGCAGTACTTC
>TRBV27|.|.|TRBJ1-5
CASSRPGGNQPQHF
TGTGCCAGCAGTCGCCCGGGCGGCAATCAGCCCCAGCATTTT
>TRBV21-1|.|.|TRBJ2-3
CASSKAIPGVSTDTQYF
TGTGCCAGCAGCAAAGCGATCCCGGGGGTGAGCACAGATACGCAGTATTTT
>TRBV6-1|.|.|TRBJ1-1
CASSEEFMNTEAFF
TGTGCCAGCAGTGAGGAGTTCATGAACACTGAAGCTTTCTTT
>TRBV11-2|TRBD1|.|TRBJ2-7
CASSPWTGGSYEQYF
TGTGCCAGCAGCCCCTGGACAGGGGGCAGCTACGAGCAGTACTTC
>TRBV12-5|.|.|TRBJ2-3
CASGFGREAREF
TGTGCTAGTGGTTTTGGGCGGGAAGCGAGGGAGTTT
>TRBV2|.|.|TRBJ1-1
CASIPGPFGENTEAFF
TGTGCCAGCATTCCGGGCCCGTTCGGGGAGAACACTGAAGCTTTCTTT
>TRBV27|.|.|TRBJ1-1
CASSLGVGASTEAFF
TGTGCCAGCAGTTTAGGAGTAGGGGCCAGCACTGAAGCTTTCTTT
>TRBV5-1|TRBD1|.|TRBJ1-2
CASSLAQGAKDYGYTF
TGCGCCAGCAGCTTGGCACAGGGGGCGAAGGACTATGGCTACACCTTC
>TRBV4-1|.|.|TRBJ2-7
CASSQERGLKEEQYF
TGCGCCAGCAGCCAAGAGCGTGGGCTAAAGGAGGAGCAGTACTTC
>TRBV5-4|.|.|TRBJ2-7
CASSYGRDREYF
TGTGCCAGCAGCTATGGTCGAGACCGAGAGTACTTC
>TRBV4-1|.|.|TRBJ1-2
CASSPPRGNYGYTF
TGCGCCAGCAGCCCCCCACGGGGGAACTATGGCTACACCTTC
>TRBV6-1|.|few|TRBJ2-6
CASSELGGANVLTF
TGTGCCAGCAGTGAATTGGGTGGGGCCAACGTCCTGACTTTC
>TRBV5-5|.|.|TRBJ2-7
CASSLSGTSPYEQYF
TGTGCCAGCAGCCTCTCAGGGACCTCCCCCTACGAGCAGTACTTC
>TRBV7-9|.|.|TRBJ2-2
CASSSRQDTGELFF
TGTGCCAGCAGCTCCCGACAGGACACCGGGGAGCTGTTTTTT
>TRBV5-1|TRBD2|once|TRBJ2-2
CASSYPLAGAANTGELFF
TGCGCCAGCAGCTACCCACTAGCGGGGGCCGCGAACACCGGGGAGCTGTTTTTT
>TRBV4-1|.|once|TRBJ1-5
CASSQVWSGPGQPQHF
TGCGCCAGCAGCCAAGTGTGGTCGGGGCCTGGTCAGCCCCAGCATTTT
>TRBV19|TRBD2|.|TRBJ2-2
CASSISLAGGNTGELFF
TGTGCCAGTAGTATATCCTTAGCGGGAGGGAACACCGGGGAGCTGTTTTTT
>TRBV4-2|TRBD2|.|TRBJ2-7
CASSQDPPQRGGEQYF
TGTGCCAGCAGCCAAGATCCCCCCCAGCGGGGCGGAGAGCAGTACTTC
>TRBV10-3|TRBD1|.|TRBJ1-1
CAISKGQKNTEAFF
TGTGCCATCAGCAAGGGACAGAAGAACACTGAAGCTTTCTTT
>TRBV2|.|.|TRBJ2-1
CASSVADISYNEQFF
TGTGCCAGCAGTGTAGCGGATATCTCCTACAATGAGCAGTTCTTC
>TRBV13|TRBD1|.|TRBJ2-7
CASSFGTGLVEQYF
TGTGCCAGCAGCTTTGGGACAGGGCTTGTCGAGCAGTACTTC